In its sample, the clone carrying this TCR beta chain was seen a few times. As yet, its antigen is unknown. CDR1 and CDR2 from the germline V gene are SQVTM and ANQGSEA. The CDR3 contains 12 residues. The data derive from a study of identical twins. Via MiXCR, TCRdb re-called the 5' RACE reads, giving one row per CDR3 protein. The sample has some 600,000 distinct CDR3 sequences, under 8.5% seen once. Study-wide findings and caveats: Cross-sectional statistical analysis was relied on for the conclusions, without the same donors being followed. Zero-insertion results could be subject to partial confounding by invariant MAIT and iNKT cells.

This sample was also put to use in a study of yellow fever vaccine responses in identical twins.

The clonotype was recovered from a woman aged 18-35 years in good health. The sample comprised PBMCs. The rearrangement uses TRBV29-1 and TRBJ2-3; D perhaps matches TRBD1 (6 bases). The CDR3 sequence is CTAQGSTDTQYF. CDR3 sequence (DNA): TGCACCGCCCAGGGGAGCACAGATACGCAGTATTTT.